The table lists the clone carrying this TCR beta chain with a few counts. Looked up from germline, CDR1 is MNHNS and CDR2 is SASEGT. This CDR3 comprises 13 residues. J was trimmed by 11 bases and V by 3 bases; bases with no gene match: 6. The data were obtained in a study of blood T cell repertoires in COVID-19. Profiling relied on immunoSEQ multiplex PCR, and the TCRdb table lists in-frame clones only, not all of them. The data contain 110,000 or so clones, around 85% of them singletons. The TCR sequence derives from a man in his 70s who had recovered from COVID-19. Sequencing input: peripheral blood. The chain uses TRBV6-1 and TRBJ1-5; TRBD1 aligns across 8 bases. The DNA for the CDR3 is TGTGCCAGCAGTGACCACGGACAGGGCTCCCAGCATTTT. Translation gives CASSDHGQGSQHF.